The 27 T cell receptor beta chains reported below all come from one sample, sequenced in a study of metastatic and nonmetastatic thyroid tumors. Until they underwent thyroid surgery, no patient had received any treatment. TCRdb re-analyzed the PCR reads using MiXCR. The table has 25,000 to 30,000 clones, roughly 25% seen once. Sequenced input: blood. These receptors originate from a female donor with papillary thyroid cancer or a benign thyroid nodule (not recorded which). Some clones in this sample may be carry-over from other donors' samples.

The table lists this clone with many counts. This chain uses TRBV7-1 with TRBJ2-7; D may be TRBD1 (6 bases). TRBV7-1 is sorted into the ORF group, with uncertain function. V lost 2 bases, J lost 1 base, and 27 bases lay in between. This CDR3 comprises 20 residues. This CDR3 is CASSSLVAGERKRSSYEQYF. The CDR3 region has the DNA TGTGCCAGCAGCTCATTGGTGGCAGGGGAACGAAAACGCTCATCCTACGAGCAGTACTTC.

This clone is labeled medium-sized. This chain uses TRBV5-1 with TRBJ1-6, with D possibly being TRBD1 (5 bases). Deletions cut 0 bases from V and 8 bases from J, with 12 bases between. From germline, CDR1 is SGHRS and CDR2 YFSETQ. This CDR3 is built from 15 residues. The CDR3 DNA follows: TGCGCCAGCAGCTTGGATGGGGGGTCGGATTCACCCCTCCACTTT. This codes for CASSLDGGSDSPLHF.

This chain uses TRBV24-1 with TRBJ2-1; 8 bases are shared with TRBD1. There are 16 residues in the CDR3. Germline V gene lookup returns CDR1 KGHDR and CDR2 SFDVKD. J lost 7 bases, V lost 3 bases, and 10 bases had no gene match. The CDR3 protein is CATSDLRDRRLNEQFF. CDR3 nucleotide sequence: TGTGCCACCAGTGATCTCCGGGACAGGCGGCTTAATGAGCAGTTCTTC.

The rearrangement uses TRBV6-4 and TRBJ1-6; 9 bases agree with TRBD1. CDR1 and CDR2 from the germline V gene are MRHNA and SNTAGT. Trimming took 4 bases from V and 4 from J; bases not matched to a gene: 2. The CDR3 totals 15 residues. The CDR3 DNA follows: TGTGCCAGCAGTGGGGGACAGGGATATAATTCACCCCTCCACTTT. Translated, it gives CASSGGQGYNSPLHF.

By share, this clone ranks as medium-sized. The chain joins TRBV6-1 to TRBJ2-1; TRBD1 agrees at 9 bases. The CDR3 loop spans 12 amino acids. V was clipped by 10 bases and J by 7 bases; unmatched bases: 5. CDR1 is MNHNS and CDR2 is SASEGT in the germline V gene. CDR3: CAKQGAPNEQFF. CDR3 DNA sequence: TGTGCCAAACAGGGGGCACCAAATGAGCAGTTCTTC.

This clone is medium-sized (0.01 to 0.1%) in the sample. The J gene is TRBJ2-7, the V gene TRBV19; TRBD2 agrees at 10 bases. Trimming removed 8 bases from V and 3 bases from J; junction bases left unmatched: 10. Per the germline V gene, CDR1 is LNHDA and CDR2 is SQIVND (reference sequence). The CDR3 is 15 amino acids. CDR3 DNA sequence: TGTGCCAGTTCGCTAGCGGGAGTAGGTCGCTACGAGCAGTACTTC. It encodes CASSLAGVGRYEQYF.

There are a few counts of this clone. This chain uses TRBV6-1 with TRBJ1-3; D is undetermined. The CDR3 loop spans 14 amino acids. CDR1 and CDR2 from the germline V gene are MNHNS and SASEGT. Trimming cost V 2 bases and J 0 bases, with 5 bases left between them. The CDR3 bases are TGTGCCAGCAGTGAACAGCCCTCTGGAAACACCATATATTTT. Its translation: CASSEQPSGNTIYF.

This chain connects TRBV11-2 to TRBJ2-7, with 8 nucleotides matching TRBD2. Unmatched junction bases numbered 6, after V lost 2 bases and J lost 3 bases. The CDR3 loop spans 15 amino acids. The V gene's germline CDR1 is SGHAT and CDR2 FQNNGV. Here the CDR3 reads CASSLTDSGGYEQYF. CDR3 bases: TGTGCCAGCAGCTTAACAGACAGCGGGGGCTACGAGCAGTACTTC.

There are many counts of this clone. CDR3 residues: CSARDAVGVEEYNEQFF. The CDR3 coding sequence is TGCAGTGCTAGAGACGCCGTGGGGGTTGAGGAGTACAATGAGCAGTTCTTC. The chain links TRBV20-1 to TRBJ2-1; D may match TRBD1 or TRBD2 (5 bases each). The CDR3 sequence is 17 residues long. The germline gives CDR1 DFQATT, CDR2 SNEGSKA (reference sequence). V was cut by 0 bases and J by 4 bases, with 19 bases left in between.

This clone is labeled medium-sized. V and J are TRBV6-5 and TRBJ2-1; 9 bases fit TRBD1. Trimming took 4 bases from V and 4 from J; bases not matched to a gene: 8. The germline V gene encodes CDR1 MNHEY and CDR2 SVGAGI. The CDR3 is 16 residues long. The CDR3 DNA sequence: TGTGCCAGCAGTTCCCCCGGGACAGGGTATTACAATGAGCAGTTCTTC. It yields the protein CASSSPGTGYYNEQFF.

This clone is medium-sized (0.01 to 0.1%) within its sample. The genes are TRBV6-5 and TRBJ1-1; no definite D call. The V end lost 0 bases, the J end lost 3 bases, and 8 bases lay between the germline ends. The germline V gene has CDR1 MNHEY and CDR2 SVGAGI. The CDR3 sequence is 14 residues long. The CDR3 reads CASSYSNVDTEAFF. The CDR3 DNA reads as TGTGCCAGCAGTTACTCGAACGTGGACACTGAAGCTTTCTTT.

This clone has a count of ten or more. The J gene is TRBJ2-1, the V gene TRBV12-3 or TRBV12-4; the match to TRBD1 covers 7 bases. V shed 6 bases and J 3 bases; nucleotides not matched to a gene: 5. This CDR3 contains 14 residues. As DNA, the CDR3 is TGTGCCAGCAGGACGACAGGGTACTACAATGAGCAGTTCTTC. Translated, it gives CASRTTGYYNEQFF.

J is TRBJ2-1 and V is TRBV4-2, with TRBD1 matching over 7 bases. The CDR3 length is 17 residues. The germline V gene encodes CDR1 LGHNA and CDR2 YNFKEQ. The V and J ends lost 4 bases and 1 base, in that order; junction bases with no gene match: 10. CDR3 loop: CASSPPRQGGSYNEQFF. The CDR3 coding sequence is TGTGCCAGCAGCCCACCTCGACAGGGCGGGTCCTACAATGAGCAGTTCTTC.

This clone has ten or more counts. The chain combines TRBV3-1 with TRBJ2-5, with D tentatively TRBD1 (5 bases). CDR1 LGHDT and CDR2 YNNKEL come from the germline V gene (reference sequence). The V gene lost 5 bases and the J gene lost 6 bases, with 16 bases spanning the gap. This CDR3 comprises 14 residues. CDR3 sequence reads: CASSSDLGPQTQYF. The DNA for the CDR3 is TGTGCCAGCAGCTCCGATCTGGGGCCACAGACCCAGTACTTC.

This clone was seen more than once but under ten times. Relative to the germline gene, one junction end is altered; a read error may explain this. The rearrangement uses TRBV30 and TRBJ2-2, with 12 bases aligning to TRBD1. The CDR3 has 12 amino acids. Germline CDR1 GTSNPN, CDR2 SVGIG (reference sequence). DNA for the CDR3: TGTGTCTGGGACAGGGGGCGGCGGGAGCTGTTTTTT. Its protein product is CVWDRGRRELFF.

This clone was detected many times. A much larger clone lies a single base off, so this may be a read error. The rearrangement links TRBV4-2 to TRBJ2-7; tentative D call: TRBD1 (6 bases). The germline V gene has CDR1 LGHNA and CDR2 YNFKEQ. V lost 1 base to trimming and J lost 0 bases, with 10 bases between them. This CDR3 contains 15 residues. Here the CDR3 DNA reads TGTGCCAGCAGCCAAGCCGGGACATCCTCCTACGAGCAGTACTTC. Its protein product is CASSQAGTSSYEQYF.

This clone turned up a few times. The rearrangement links TRBV11-2 to TRBJ2-7; possibly TRBD2 for D (5 bases). The CDR3 extends over 12 amino acids. Trimming stripped 1 base from V and 6 bases from J, with 7 bases between. Germline V gene lookup returns CDR1 SGHAT and CDR2 FQNNGV. CDR3 loop: CASSLARGEQYF. As DNA, the CDR3 is TGTGCCAGCAGCTTAGCACGGGGCGAGCAGTACTTC. Using reference TRBV11-2 and TRBJ2-7 for the parts outside the CDR3, the full variable domain is EAGVAQSPRYKIIEKRQSVAFWCNPISGHATLYWYQQILGQGPKLLIQFQNNGVVDDSQLPKDRFSAERLKGVDSTLKIQPAKLEDSAVYLCASSLARGEQYFGPGTRLTVT.

This chain joins TRBV5-1 and TRBJ1-6, with TRBD1 matching 12 bases. The germline V gene has CDR1 SGHRS and CDR2 YFSETQ. This CDR3 has 17 amino acids. With 2 bases clipped from V and 5 bases from J, the junction kept 5 bases outside the gene matches. CDR3 loop: CASSFGTGGRNNSPLHF. In DNA form, the CDR3 reads TGCGCCAGCAGCTTCGGGACAGGGGGCCGCAATAATTCACCCCTCCACTTT.

This clone is classed as medium-sized. The rearrangement links TRBV20-1 to TRBJ1-5; D perhaps matches TRBD1 (6 bases). Trimming removed 3 bases from V and 4 bases from J, with 10 bases in between. Germline loops: CDR1 DFQATT, CDR2 SNEGSKA (reference sequence). This CDR3 spans 13 amino acids. The CDR3 region is CSASQGPNQPQHF. The CDR3 region has the DNA TGCAGTGCTAGCCAGGGGCCAAATCAGCCCCAGCATTTT.

The CDR3 nucleotides are TGTGCCACCAGTTTAGGGAACACTGAAGCTTTCTTT. It yields the protein CATSLGNTEAFF. This chain joins TRBV24-1 and TRBJ1-1; D is uncertain. The CDR3 is made up of 12 amino acids. Germline CDR1 and CDR2: KGHDR and SFDVKD. V shed 6 bases and J shed 1 base, with 5 bases lying between them.

This clone was observed a few times. This chain joins TRBV6-1 and TRBJ2-7, with a tentative D call TRBD2 (6 bases). Trimming took off 8 bases at V and 6 bases at J, with 11 bases between the two ends. Looked up from germline, CDR1 is MNHNS and CDR2 is SASEGT. This CDR3 contains 11 residues. The CDR3 here is CASGKEGEQYF. The CDR3 bases are TGTGCCAGCGGGAAGGAGGGCGAGCAGTACTTC.

This clone was observed once. CDR3 coding DNA: TGCAGTGCAGGACAGGGAAGTGACACTGAAGCTTTCTTT. It specifies CSAGQGSDTEAFF. The chain is built from TRBV20-1 and TRBJ1-1, with 8 positions matching TRBD1. The CDR3 totals 13 residues. With 6 bases clipped from V and 3 bases from J, the junction kept 6 bases outside the gene matches. Per germline, CDR1 DFQATT and CDR2 SNEGSKA (reference sequence).

There are many counts of this clone. This sequence joins TRBV10-1 and TRBJ2-6, with D possibly being TRBD2 (5 bases). The length of the CDR3 is 15 residues. Germline V gene sequence: CDR1 WNHNN, CDR2 SYGVQD (reference sequence). V was shortened by 4 bases and J by 1 base, with 8 bases between the two germline ends. The CDR3 loop is CASSAGGSGANVLTF. The CDR3 bases are TGCGCCAGCAGTGCAGGCGGGTCTGGGGCCAACGTCCTGACTTTC.

This chain links TRBV12-3 or TRBV12-4 with TRBJ2-7; perhaps TRBD1 as D (7 bases). The V and J ends lost 1 base and 9 bases respectively, with 10 bases between them. The CDR3 has 12 residues. The CDR3: CASSLVQGGQYF. In DNA, the CDR3 is TGTGCCAGCAGTTTAGTGCAGGGGGGGCAGTACTTC.

In this sample, this clone turned up many times. The same CDR3 arises from other DNA sequences in this sample as well. V is TRBV7-2 and J is TRBJ2-3; no reliable D call. The CDR3 length is 12 residues. Per germline, CDR1 SGHTA and CDR2 FQGNSA. Trimming shortened V by 4 bases and J by 6 bases, and 8 bases separated the two germline ends. The CDR3 spells CASSSAADTQYF. CDR3 in DNA: TGTGCCAGCAGCTCGGCTGCTGATACGCAGTATTTT.

By share of the sample, this clone is medium-sized. J is TRBJ1-3 and V is TRBV12-3 or TRBV12-4; D remains ambiguous. V was shortened by 3 bases and J by 4 bases, with 10 bases between the two germline ends. The CDR3 length is 14 residues. The CDR3 bases are TGTGCCAGCAGTTTCGTCCCCCTCGGAAACACCATATATTTT. Protein product: CASSFVPLGNTIYF.

This clone is deemed medium-sized. The chain employs TRBV18 and TRBJ1-2; D call uncertain. Trimming cost V 3 bases and J 0 bases, with 11 bases left between them. The CDR3 covers 15 residues. CDR1 is KGHSH, CDR2 LQKENI, per germline. CDR3 loop: CASSPRGQPNYGYTF. CDR3 DNA sequence: TGTGCCAGCTCACCCCGGGGTCAACCTAACTATGGCTACACCTTC.